This T cell receptor beta chain was identified in a study of shared clonotypes between healthy human individuals. Study in general: Each donor had three CD4 naive, three CD4 memory, two CD8 naive and one CD8 memory plate.

Those who donated were healthy HIV-negative adults, with no recent acute infections or vaccinations reported. All donors were Caucasian adults living in Nashville, Tennessee. Each subset's genomic DNA was shared equally among a number of immunoSEQ plates. Profiled with immunoSEQ multiplex PCR; TCRdb holds only in-frame clones, not every one. The table lists nearly 1 million clones, 60% to 85% of them singletons. The V end lost 1 base, the J end lost 6 bases, and 16 bases lay between the germline ends. CDR1 and CDR2 from the germline V gene are SGHDN and FVKESK. This CDR3 is built from 15 residues. The receptor was derived from a man younger than 35 in good health. Sample: memory CD4+ T cells sorted from blood. Subset reported: CD45RA-negative fraction. This sequence joins TRBV14 and TRBJ2-7, with D tentatively TRBD2 (6 bases). The DNA for the CDR3 is TGTGCCAGCAGCCAAGCGACCGGAGGGTTTGGCGAGCAGTACTTC. It translates to CASSQATGGFGEQYF. Filled out from reference TRBV14 and TRBJ2-7, the complete variable domain reads EAGVTQFPSHSVIEKGQTVTLRCDPISGHDNLYWYRRVMGKEIKFLLHFVKESKQDESGMPNNRFLAERTGGTYSTLKVQPAELEDSGVYFCASSQATGGFGEQYFGPGTRLTVT.